These T cell receptor beta chains were read from a single sample in a study of T cells after yellow fever vaccination. TCRdb used MiXCR to reprocess the 5' RACE reads, holding one entry per CDR3 protein. Found here are just over 250,000 distinct CDR3 sequences, roughly 5% of them singletons; the top ten hold roughly 3.3%. The starting material was CD4+ T cells sorted from PBMCs, obtained on the day of the yellow fever booster vaccination. Receptor source: a man aged 18 to 35 who received the YFV17D yellow fever vaccine. Both conserved end residues are part of each CDR3. Each record gives: V gene, clone size, J gene, D gene, CDR3 protein, CDR3 DNA. The D gene is left open where the match is weak. The size field is filled for only some rows; it gives once, few, many or a size class.

TRBV18	few	TRBJ2-7	NA	CASSPRRTSYEQYF	TGTGCCAGCTCACCTCGGAGGACCTCCTACGAGCAGTACTTC
TRBV20-1	many	TRBJ2-3	NA	CSGFAGTATDTQYF	TGCAGTGGGTTTGCGGGGACCGCCACAGATACGCAGTATTTT
TRBV6-2/TRBV6-3	many	TRBJ1-1	NA	CASSYFLGGSSETEAFF	TGTGCCAGCAGTTACTTTCTGGGAGGCAGTTCCGAGACTGAAGCTTTCTTT
TRBV9	many	TRBJ2-7	TRBD2	CASSVDSAGGLQYF	TGTGCCAGCAGCGTAGATTCTGCGGGGGGTTTGCAGTACTTC
TRBV5-1	many	TRBJ2-5	NA	CASTFGTQYF	TGCGCCAGCACCTTCGGGACCCAGTACTTC
TRBV7-2	many	TRBJ1-1	NA	CASSLVSRDTEAFF	TGTGCCAGCAGCTTAGTGTCCCGGGACACTGAAGCTTTCTTT
TRBV5-1	few	TRBJ2-3	TRBD2	CASSLQLAGGPDTQYF	TGCGCCAGCAGCTTGCAACTAGCGGGGGGCCCAGATACGCAGTATTTT
TRBV20-1	few	TRBJ2-1	TRBD2	CSANPASGGDNEQFF	TGCAGTGCTAACCCGGCTAGCGGGGGGGATAATGAGCAGTTCTTC
TRBV5-1	many	TRBJ1-4	NA	CASSLDRNEKLFF	TGCGCCAGCAGCTTGGACCGTAATGAAAAACTGTTTTTT
TRBV19	NA	TRBJ1-1	NA	CASRRAANPLNSGTEAFF	TGTGCCAGTAGAAGGGCAGCCAACCCTTTGAACTCGGGCACTGAAGCTTTCTTT
TRBV7-9	many	TRBJ2-3	NA	CASSLGLAGGKTDTQYF	TGTGCCAGCAGCTTAGGACTCGCTGGGGGCAAGACAGATACGCAGTATTTT
TRBV7-9	many	TRBJ2-7	NA	CASSRGTSYEQYF	TGTGCCAGCAGCCGTGGGACTTCCTACGAGCAGTACTTC